The entry below gives a single T cell receptor (beta chain) sequence along with its context. This specimen belongs to a study of blood T cell repertoires in COVID-19. Whole-study context: The United States, Italy and Spain supplied acute and convalescent COVID-19 samples.

CDR1 SEHNR and CDR2 FQNEAQ come from the germline V gene (reference sequence). CDR3 length: 13 residues. Between the trimmed V and J ends, which lost 8 bases and 0 bases, there was a span of 9 bases. Recruitment covered roughly 24 US areas and drew participants whose ages spanned roughly 18 to 90 years. In the original workflow: Reference gene primers were amplified, and this amplification served to estimate nucleated cell counts. Produced via immunoSEQ multiplex PCR; TCRdb's table is partial and in-frame only. The V and J calls and clone size come from that table; D and trimming were worked out from the DNA. The sample holds 380,000 or so clones; approximately 85% are singletons and the top ten take over 2%.

V is TRBV7-9 and J is TRBJ2-3; no definite D call. The sequencing sample was made of PBMCs or T cells enriched from blood (not recorded which). The TCR comes from a woman aged 40 to 50 with acute COVID-19. CDR3 DNA: TGTGCCAGCCACGGCAGGAGCACAGATACGCAGTATTTT. This sequence encodes CASHGRSTDTQYF.